The clone carrying this TCR beta chain was detected a few times. Its antigen is not identified. The time point here: pre-sensitization, week 0. Treatment meaning: therapeutic diphenylcyclopropenone sensitization with weekly scalp DPC. Unfractionated whole blood yielded total RNA. Alopecia patients, 18 to 70 years old and DPC-suitable, served as donors. TCRdb called the RACE reads again in MiXCR, with one record for every CDR3 protein. The table shows over 50,000 distinct CDR3 sequences, with 9.5% to 10% occurring only once. CDR1 and CDR2 from the germline V gene are SGHTA and FQGNSA. V was cut by 5 bases and J by 3 bases, with 13 bases left in between. The CDR3 totals 14 residues. This specimen belongs to a study of human T cells and chemical hapten exposure. Whole-study context: Recorded diagnoses among the mostly female patients were alopecia areata, totalis or universalis. Study results and limitations: Against controls, expanded TCRs gave rise to significantly more large CDR3 similarity clusters.

The chain employs TRBV7-2 and TRBJ1-2; D may be TRBD1 (5 bases). This receptor was obtained from a woman aged 25 to 39 with alopecia areata. Some clones in this sample may be carry-over from other donors' samples. Sequencing was performed on whole blood, taken in connection with sensitization to the hapten diphenylcyclopropenone (DPC). CDR3: CASSPTGVDYGYTF. CDR3 bases: TGTGCCAGCAGCCCCACGGGGGTGGACTATGGCTACACCTTC.